Presented here are 9 T cell receptor beta chains from one specimen sequenced in a study of cytomegalovirus exposure and HLA in healthy donors. The repertoire was sequenced with immunoSEQ multiplex PCR; TCRdb's copy has only in-frame clones and lacks some. The table shows roughly 190,000 clones, with roughly 88% occurring only once. The sequenced material came from PBMCs. Every receptor here comes from a woman between 18 and 29 years old in good health and CMV-seronegative.

The rearrangement links TRBV25-1 to TRBJ2-1, with D perhaps TRBD2 (6 bases). Germline V lookup: CDR1 MGHDK, CDR2 SYGVNS. Deletions cut 3 bases from V and 8 bases from J, with 20 bases between. The CDR3 has 16 amino acids. CDR3 in DNA: TGTGCCAGCAGTGAGTGGGGGTCCCCGGGGGTGGATGAGCAGTTCTTC. Its protein is CASSEWGSPGVDEQFF. The whole variable domain, filled in from reference TRBV25-1 and TRBJ2-1, reads EADIYQTPRYLVIGTGKKITLECSQTMGHDKMYWYQQDPGMELHLIHYSYGVNSTEKGDLSSESTVSRIRTEHFPLTLESARPSHTSQYLCASSEWGSPGVDEQFFGPGTRLTVL.

CDR3 DNA: TGTGCCAGCAGCGACCGGACTAGCGCCCGTTTCTACAATGAGCAGTTCTTC. Protein sequence: CASSDRTSARFYNEQFF. The chain recombines TRBV7-8 with TRBJ2-1; TRBD2 matches 9 bases. Trimming at V came to 5 bases and at J to 3 bases, leaving 11 bases not matched to a gene. The CDR3 totals 17 residues. Germline V gene data show CDR1 as SGHVS and CDR2 as FQNEAQ. Filled out from reference TRBV7-8 and TRBJ2-1, the complete variable domain reads GAGVSQSPRYKVAKRGQDVALRCDPISGHVSLFWYQQALGQGPEFLTYFQNEAQLDKSGLPSDRFFAERPEGSVSTLKIQRTQQEDSAVYLCASSDRTSARFYNEQFFGPGTRLTVL.

The chain recombines TRBV6-5 with TRBJ1-2; 7 bases map to TRBD1. With 2 bases clipped from V and 3 bases from J, the junction kept 6 bases outside the gene matches. The germline gives CDR1 MNHEY, CDR2 SVGAGI. The CDR3 runs 15 residues. The CDR3 nucleotides are TGTGCCAGCAGTTACCGGACAGGAAATTACTATGGCTACACCTTC. It yields the protein CASSYRTGNYYGYTF.

The rearrangement links TRBV6-5 to TRBJ1-4; TRBD1 aligns across 7 bases. Germline lookup yields CDR1 MNHEY and CDR2 SVGAGI. The CDR3 spans 14 residues. Unmatched junction bases numbered 6, after V lost 6 bases and J lost 5 bases. The CDR3 DNA follows: TGTGCCAGCAGGCGCGGGACAGCGAATGAAAAACTGTTTTTT. Its translation: CASRRGTANEKLFF.

The DNA of the CDR3 is TGTGCCAGTAGTACGCAGGGCGATTATAGCAATCAGCCCCAGCATTTT. This sequence encodes CASSTQGDYSNQPQHF. The J gene is TRBJ1-5, the V gene TRBV19; D might be TRBD1 (5 bases). The CDR3 consists of 16 residues. V lost 4 bases to trimming and J lost 0 bases, with 13 bases between them. Germline values: CDR1 LNHDA, CDR2 SQIVND (reference sequence).

The chain is built from TRBV20-1 and TRBJ2-5; D is unresolved. Trimming took off 6 bases at V and 8 bases at J, with 10 bases between the two ends. The V gene's germline CDR1 is DFQATT and CDR2 SNEGSKA (reference sequence). The CDR3 contains 10 residues. CDR3 in DNA: TGCAGTGCCTATTATAATACCCAGTACTTC. Amino acid sequence: CSAYYNTQYF.

V and J are TRBV5-1 and TRBJ2-7, with 7 bases fitting TRBD2. This CDR3 contains 15 residues. Germline loops: CDR1 SGHRS, CDR2 YFSETQ. J lost 3 bases, V lost 4 bases, and 10 bases had no gene match. The CDR3 DNA sequence: TGCGCCAGCAGCCTGACGGGGGGTCTGGGCTACGAGCAGTACTTC. Protein: CASSLTGGLGYEQYF.

The chain is built from TRBV5-1 and TRBJ2-1; 10 bases fit TRBD1. CDR3 length: 16 amino acids. Germline loops: CDR1 SGHRS, CDR2 YFSETQ. The V segment lost 6 bases and the J segment 5 bases; nucleotides outside the gene matches: 11. CDR3 protein: CASTFPTGQGNNEQFF. In nucleotides, the CDR3 is TGCGCCAGCACCTTTCCGACGGGACAGGGGAACAATGAGCAGTTCTTC.

This clone appeared a few times. The gene calls are TRBV4-1 and TRBJ2-7; weak D call: TRBD1 (5 bases). The CDR3 is made up of 14 amino acids. Trimming cost V 4 bases and J 0 bases, with 10 bases left between them. Germline assignment: CDR1 MGHRA and CDR2 YSYEKL. The CDR3 protein is CASSLRQSSYEQYF. The DNA of the CDR3 is TGCGCCAGCAGCCTTCGACAGAGCTCCTACGAGCAGTACTTC.